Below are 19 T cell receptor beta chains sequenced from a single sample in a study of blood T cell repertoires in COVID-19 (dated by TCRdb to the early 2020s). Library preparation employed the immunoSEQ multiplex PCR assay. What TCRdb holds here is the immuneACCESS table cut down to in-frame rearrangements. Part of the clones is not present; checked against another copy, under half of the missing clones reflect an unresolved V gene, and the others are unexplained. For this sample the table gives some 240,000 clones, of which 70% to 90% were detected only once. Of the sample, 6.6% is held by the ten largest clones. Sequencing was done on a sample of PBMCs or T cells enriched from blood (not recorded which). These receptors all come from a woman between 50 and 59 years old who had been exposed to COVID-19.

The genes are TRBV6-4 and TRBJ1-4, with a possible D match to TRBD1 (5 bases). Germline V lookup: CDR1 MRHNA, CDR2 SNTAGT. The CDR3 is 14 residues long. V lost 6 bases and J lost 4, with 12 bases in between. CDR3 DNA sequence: TGTGCCAGCAGACCCGACAGTTTTAATGAAAAACTGTTTTTT. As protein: CASRPDSFNEKLFF.

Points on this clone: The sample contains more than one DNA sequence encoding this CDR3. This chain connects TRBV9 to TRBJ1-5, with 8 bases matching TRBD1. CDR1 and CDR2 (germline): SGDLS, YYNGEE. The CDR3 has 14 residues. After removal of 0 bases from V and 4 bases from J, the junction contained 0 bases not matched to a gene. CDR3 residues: CASSVGTGNQPQHF. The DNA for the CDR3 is TGTGCCAGCAGCGTAGGGACAGGGAATCAGCCCCAGCATTTT.

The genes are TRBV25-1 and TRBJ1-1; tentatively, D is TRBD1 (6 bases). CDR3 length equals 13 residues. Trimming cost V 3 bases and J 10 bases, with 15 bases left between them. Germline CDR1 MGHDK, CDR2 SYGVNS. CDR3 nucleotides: TGTGCCAGCAGTGATCCGGGGGGCCCTGGAGCTTTCTTT. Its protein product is CASSDPGGPGAFF.

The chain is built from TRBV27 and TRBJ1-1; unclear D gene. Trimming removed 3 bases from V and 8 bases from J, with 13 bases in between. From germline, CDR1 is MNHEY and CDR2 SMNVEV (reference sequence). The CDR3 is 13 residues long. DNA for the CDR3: TGTGCCAGCAGTTTTCGACATCTTTCCGAAGCTTTCTTT. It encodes CASSFRHLSEAFF.

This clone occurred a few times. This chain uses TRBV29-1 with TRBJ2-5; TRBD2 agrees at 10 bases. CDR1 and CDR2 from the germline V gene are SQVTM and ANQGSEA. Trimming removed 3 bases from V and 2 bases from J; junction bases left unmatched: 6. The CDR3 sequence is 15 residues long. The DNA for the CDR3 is TGCAGCGTTGAGGTAGCGGGGGGTACTCAAGAGACCCAGTACTTC. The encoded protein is CSVEVAGGTQETQYF.

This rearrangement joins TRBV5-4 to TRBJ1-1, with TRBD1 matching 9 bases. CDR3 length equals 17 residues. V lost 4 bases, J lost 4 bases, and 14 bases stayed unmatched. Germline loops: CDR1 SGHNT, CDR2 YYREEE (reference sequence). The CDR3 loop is CASSGRDRVDLSTEAFF. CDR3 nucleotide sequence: TGTGCCAGCAGCGGCCGGGACAGGGTGGATCTGAGCACTGAAGCTTTCTTT. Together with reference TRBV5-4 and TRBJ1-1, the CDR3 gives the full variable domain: ETGVTQSPTHLIKTRGQQVTLRCSSQSGHNTVSWYQQALGQGPQFIFQYYREEENGRGNFPPRFSGLQFPNYSSELNVNALELDDSALYLCASSGRDRVDLSTEAFFGQGTRLTVV.

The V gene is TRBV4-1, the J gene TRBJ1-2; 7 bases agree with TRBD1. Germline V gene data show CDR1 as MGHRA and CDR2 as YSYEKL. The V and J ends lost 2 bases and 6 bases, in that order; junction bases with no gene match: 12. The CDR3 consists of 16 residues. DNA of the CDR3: TGCGCCAGCAGCCAATCCCTACTGACAGGGAAGAATGGCTACACCTTC. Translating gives CASSQSLLTGKNGYTF.

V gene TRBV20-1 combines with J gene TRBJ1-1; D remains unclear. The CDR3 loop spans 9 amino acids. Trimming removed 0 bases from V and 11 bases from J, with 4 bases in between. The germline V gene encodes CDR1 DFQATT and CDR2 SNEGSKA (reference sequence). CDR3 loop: CSARDRAFF. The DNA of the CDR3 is TGCAGTGCTAGAGATCGGGCTTTCTTT.

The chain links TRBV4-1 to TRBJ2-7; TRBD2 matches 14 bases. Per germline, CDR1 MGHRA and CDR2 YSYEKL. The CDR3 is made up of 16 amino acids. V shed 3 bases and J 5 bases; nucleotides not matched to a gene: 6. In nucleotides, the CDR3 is TGCGCCAGCAGCCAGAGACTAGCGGGGGGGCGGAACGAGCAGTACTTC. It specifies CASSQRLAGGRNEQYF.

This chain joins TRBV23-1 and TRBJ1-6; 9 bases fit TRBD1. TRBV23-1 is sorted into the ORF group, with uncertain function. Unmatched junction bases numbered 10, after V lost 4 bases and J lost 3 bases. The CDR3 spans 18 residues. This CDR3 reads CASSPGQGSYYYNSPLHF. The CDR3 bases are TGCGCCAGCAGTCCGGGACAGGGCTCTTATTACTATAATTCACCCCTCCACTTT.

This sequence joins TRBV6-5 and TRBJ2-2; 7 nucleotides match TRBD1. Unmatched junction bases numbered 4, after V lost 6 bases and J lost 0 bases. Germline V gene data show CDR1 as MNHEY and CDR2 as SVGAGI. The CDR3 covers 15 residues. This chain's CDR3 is CASRKGTANTGELFF. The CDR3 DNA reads TGTGCCAGCAGGAAAGGGACAGCGAACACCGGGGAGCTGTTTTTT.

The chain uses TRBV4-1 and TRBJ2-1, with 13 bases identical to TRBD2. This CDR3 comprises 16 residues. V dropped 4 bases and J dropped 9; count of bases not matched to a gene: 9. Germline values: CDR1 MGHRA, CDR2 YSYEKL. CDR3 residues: CASSPLGLAGEAEQFF. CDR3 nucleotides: TGCGCCAGCAGCCCGCTCGGACTAGCGGGGGAAGCTGAGCAGTTCTTC.

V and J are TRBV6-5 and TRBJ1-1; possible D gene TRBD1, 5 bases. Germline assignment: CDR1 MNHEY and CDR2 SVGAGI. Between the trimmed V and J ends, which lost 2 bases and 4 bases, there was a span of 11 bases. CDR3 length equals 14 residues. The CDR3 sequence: CASSYAGVGTEAFF. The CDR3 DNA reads TGTGCCAGCAGTTACGCGGGGGTGGGCACTGAAGCTTTCTTT.

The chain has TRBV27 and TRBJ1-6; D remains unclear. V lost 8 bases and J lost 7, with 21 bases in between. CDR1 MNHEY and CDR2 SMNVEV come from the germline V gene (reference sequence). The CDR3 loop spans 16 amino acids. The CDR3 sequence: CASLPVSGLRNSPLHF. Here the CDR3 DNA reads TGTGCCAGCCTTCCGGTCTCCGGGTTGAGGAATTCACCCCTCCACTTT.

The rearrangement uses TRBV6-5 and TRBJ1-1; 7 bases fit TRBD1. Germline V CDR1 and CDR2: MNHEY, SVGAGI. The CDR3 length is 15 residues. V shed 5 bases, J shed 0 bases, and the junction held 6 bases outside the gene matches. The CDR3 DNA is TGTGCCAGCAGTCTTGAGGGACAGCTGAACACTGAAGCTTTCTTT. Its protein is CASSLEGQLNTEAFF.

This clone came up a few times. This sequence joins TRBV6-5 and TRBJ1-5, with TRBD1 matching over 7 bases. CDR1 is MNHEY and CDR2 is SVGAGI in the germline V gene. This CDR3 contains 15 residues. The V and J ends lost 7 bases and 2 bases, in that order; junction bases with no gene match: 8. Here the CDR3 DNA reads TGTGCCAGCACCCCGGGACAGAGGGGCAATCAGCCCCAGCATTTT. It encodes CASTPGQRGNQPQHF.

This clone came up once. The CDR3 DNA sequence: TGTGCCAGCAGTGAAGCGGGGGGGCCGGCCACAGATACGCAGTATTTT. It yields the protein CASSEAGGPATDTQYF. This chain connects TRBV25-1 to TRBJ2-3; 9 bases map to TRBD2. This CDR3 has 16 amino acids. Per germline, CDR1 MGHDK and CDR2 SYGVNS. V dropped 2 bases and J dropped 2; count of bases not matched to a gene: 5.

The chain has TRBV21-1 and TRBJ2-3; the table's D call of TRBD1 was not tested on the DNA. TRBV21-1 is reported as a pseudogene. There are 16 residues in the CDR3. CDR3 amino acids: CASRSRQLTYTDTQYF. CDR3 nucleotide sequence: TGTGCCAGCAGGTCACGACAGTTAACCTACACAGATACGCAGTATTTT.

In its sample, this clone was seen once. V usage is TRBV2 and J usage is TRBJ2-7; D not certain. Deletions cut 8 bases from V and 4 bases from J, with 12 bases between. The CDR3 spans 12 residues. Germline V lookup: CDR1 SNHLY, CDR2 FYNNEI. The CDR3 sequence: CASGFDSYEQYF. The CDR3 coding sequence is TGTGCCAGCGGGTTCGACTCGTACGAGCAGTACTTC.